The source of this T cell receptor (beta chain) is a study of T cell repertoires in cytomegalovirus infection. Using its own MiXCR run on the reads, TCRdb lists one record per CDR3 protein. The sample shows fewer than 950,000 distinct CDR3 sequences, approximately 32% of them seen only once. The CDR3 spans 15 residues. Germline CDR1 SGHDT, CDR2 YYEEEE. V trimming: 3 bases; J trimming: 4 bases; junction bases outside the gene matches: 5. About this clonotype itself: Antigen: not known.

The V call is TRBV5-6, the J call TRBJ2-2, with 8 bases identical to TRBD1. The source of this sequence is a human donor in good health (CMV status not recorded). Some clones in this sample may be carry-over from other donors' samples. The sequencing used cultured CD8+ T cells from PBMCs, collected from culture after CMV antigen stimulation. The CDR3 is CASSSLTGVTGELFF. The CDR3 coding sequence is TGTGCCAGCAGCTCCCTGACAGGGGTCACCGGGGAGCTGTTTTTT.